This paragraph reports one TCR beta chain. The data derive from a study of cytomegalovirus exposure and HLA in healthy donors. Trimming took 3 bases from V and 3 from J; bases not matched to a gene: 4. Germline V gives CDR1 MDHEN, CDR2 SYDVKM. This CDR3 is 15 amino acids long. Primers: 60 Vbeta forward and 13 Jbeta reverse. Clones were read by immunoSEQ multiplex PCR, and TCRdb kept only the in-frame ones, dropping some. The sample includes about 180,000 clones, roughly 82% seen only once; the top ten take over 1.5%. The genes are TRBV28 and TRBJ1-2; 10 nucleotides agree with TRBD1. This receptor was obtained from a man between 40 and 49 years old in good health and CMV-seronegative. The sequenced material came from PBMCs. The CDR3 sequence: CASSFQTGGYYGYTF. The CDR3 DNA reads TGTGCCAGCAGTTTTCAGACAGGGGGCTACTATGGCTACACCTTC.